Shown below are 2 T cell receptor beta chains from a single sample sequenced in a study of blood T cell repertoires in COVID-19. Sequencing used immunoSEQ multiplex PCR; TCRdb keeps in-frame clones, though not all of them. The sample lists hundreds of thousands of clones; 70% to 90% were seen once. The sample was peripheral blood. These receptors all come from a man aged 35 to 55 with acute or convalescent COVID-19.

The chain is built from TRBV11-2 and TRBJ1-2, with D hard to call. The CDR3 is made up of 18 amino acids. Germline CDR1 reads SGHAT; CDR2 reads FQNNGV. V was shortened by 5 bases and J by 4 bases, with 26 bases between the two germline ends. The chain's CDR3 is CASSRAAGSDYGTYGYTF. CDR3 bases: TGTGCCAGCAGCCGGGCGGCAGGTTCAGACTATGGTACCTATGGCTACACCTTC.

This clone was counted once. This sequence joins TRBV28 and TRBJ2-7; 8 bases agree with TRBD2. Per the germline V gene, CDR1 is MDHEN and CDR2 is SYDVKM. The trim removed 10 bases at V and 3 bases at J, leaving 11 bases unmatched. There are 14 residues in the CDR3. The CDR3 DNA sequence: TGTGCCACCGGTGGGCTAGCGGGCCGCTACGAGCAGTACTTC. Its protein product is CATGGLAGRYEQYF.